This entry lists 10 T cell receptor beta chains sequenced from one sample in a study of identical twins. Each CDR3 protein is one row after TCRdb ran MiXCR on the 5' RACE reads. Among approximately 260,000 distinct CDR3 sequences listed, 11% to 15% were seen once. Specimen: memory (CD45RO+) T cells sorted from blood. These TCRs come from a young woman in good health.

V and J are TRBV27 and TRBJ2-7, with D perhaps matching TRBD1 (6 bases). V lost 3 bases and J 7 bases, leaving 10 bases between the germline ends. The CDR3 loop spans 12 amino acids. Germline V lookup: CDR1 MNHEY, CDR2 SMNVEV (reference sequence). Written as DNA, the CDR3 is TGTGCCAGCAGTTTCACAGGGCTTGAGCAGTACTTC. Translation: CASSFTGLEQYF.

This clonotype was observed a handful of times. J is TRBJ2-1 and V is TRBV24-1, with D possibly TRBD2 on 6 matching bases. With 9 bases removed from V and 3 bases from J, the gap between germline ends came to 14 bases. The CDR3 runs 14 residues. The germline gives CDR1 KGHDR, CDR2 SFDVKD. CDR3 DNA sequence: TGTGCCACCTCAACGGGAGCTCACTACAATGAGCAGTTCTTC. As protein: CATSTGAHYNEQFF.

This clonotype was counted a few times. V usage is TRBV20-1 and J usage is TRBJ2-1, with 8 bases fitting TRBD2. The CDR3 runs to 18 residues. The V gene end was trimmed by 6 bases and the J gene end by 4 bases; junction bases not matched to a gene: 20. CDR1 DFQATT and CDR2 SNEGSKA come from the germline V gene (reference sequence). CDR3 nucleotides: TGCAGTGCACCGGCCCCCGAGTTAGCGGGGTACTCATACAATGAGCAGTTCTTC. This encodes CSAPAPELAGYSYNEQFF.

The V gene is TRBV20-1, the J gene TRBJ1-1, with 10 bases fitting TRBD1. There are 15 residues in the CDR3. Trimming removed 0 bases from V and 3 bases from J; junction bases left unmatched: 4. The V gene's germline CDR1 is DFQATT and CDR2 SNEGSKA (reference sequence). CDR3 bases: TGCAGTGCTAGAGATCTAGGACAGGGGGACACTGAAGCTTTCTTT. This encodes CSARDLGQGDTEAFF.

This clonotype was seen a handful of times. The rearrangement uses TRBV29-1 and TRBJ2-1; D possibly corresponds to TRBD2 (6 bases). The CDR3 consists of 14 residues. From germline, CDR1 is SQVTM and CDR2 ANQGSEA. Trimming took off 4 bases at V and 3 bases at J, with 13 bases between the two ends. The CDR3 DNA reads as TGCAGCGTTGGTCGAGGGGACTTCTACAATGAGCAGTTCTTC. Encoded protein: CSVGRGDFYNEQFF.

This clonotype has only a few counts. The rearrangement uses TRBV7-2 and TRBJ2-3; 7 bases are a match to TRBD2. Germline lookup yields CDR1 SGHTA and CDR2 FQGNSA. CDR3 length: 15 amino acids. V lost 4 bases to trimming and J lost 0 bases; unmatched junction nucleotides: 4. The CDR3 DNA reads as TGTGCCAGCAGCTCGCGGGGGTCTAGCACAGATACGCAGTATTTT. Amino acids: CASSSRGSSTDTQYF.

The J gene is TRBJ1-1, the V gene TRBV14; perhaps TRBD1 as D (6 bases). Trimming left V 4 bases short and J 3 bases short, with 21 bases between. The CDR3 contains 17 residues. Germline V gene sequence: CDR1 SGHDN, CDR2 FVKESK. In DNA, the CDR3 is TGTGCCAGCAGCCGATTGGGCAGGGGAAGTGGACACACTGAAGCTTTCTTT. Its translation: CASSRLGRGSGHTEAFF.

The V gene is TRBV7-7, the J gene TRBJ2-7; 8 bases are shared with TRBD2. The V gene's germline CDR1 is SSHAT and CDR2 FNYEAQ (reference sequence). The CDR3 length is 14 residues. CDR3 region: CADTPTSGTYEQYF. CDR3 sequence (DNA): TGTGCGGACACACCCACTAGCGGAACCTACGAGCAGTACTTC.

The CDR3 sequence is CASSLWSAERVEAQYF. The CDR3 region has the DNA TGTGCCAGCAGCTTGTGGAGCGCAGAGAGAGTGGAGGCCCAGTACTTC. The chain couples TRBV5-6 to TRBJ2-5, with D maybe TRBD2 (5 bases). CDR1 is SGHDT and CDR2 is YYEEEE in the germline V gene. CDR3 length: 16 residues. Deletions cut 1 base from V and 9 bases from J, with 22 bases between.

This chain uses TRBV10-1 with TRBJ2-5; D perhaps matches TRBD2 (7 bases). The germline V and J ends were trimmed by 2 bases and 2 bases, with 12 bases remaining between them. This CDR3 spans 15 amino acids. Germline CDR1 and CDR2: WNHNN and SYGVQD (reference sequence). CDR3 sequence: CASSERGAEQETQYF. The DNA of the CDR3 is TGCGCCAGCAGTGAGCGGGGGGCCGAGCAAGAGACCCAGTACTTC.